The 21 T cell receptor beta chains in this list originate from one sample, sequenced in a study of CD8+ T cells in alopecia areata. The sequencing template was cDNA reverse transcribed from extracted RNA. Clones were sequenced by immunoSEQ multiplex PCR, and TCRdb holds only the in-frame ones, with some missing. The sample includes about 180,000 clones, just under 60% of them seen just once. Sample: CD4+ T cells sorted from blood, taken at week 0. These receptors all stem from a human donor with alopecia areata.

The chain has TRBV2 and TRBJ2-1; D gene ambiguous. The CDR3 extends over 15 amino acids. Trimming took off 3 bases at V and 5 bases at J, with 14 bases between the two ends. Germline V gives CDR1 SNHLY, CDR2 FYNNEI. The CDR3 here is CASSDPRTLNNEQFF. The CDR3 coding sequence is TGTGCCAGCAGTGACCCGAGGACCCTGAACAATGAGCAGTTCTTC.

This clone was counted only a few times. The chain links TRBV5-6 to TRBJ1-2, with 7 nucleotides matching TRBD1. Germline trimming cut 1 base from V and 4 bases from J; bases unmatched to any gene: 7. The CDR3 sequence is 15 residues long. CDR1 and CDR2 from the germline V gene are SGHDT and YYEEEE. The CDR3 sequence: CASSLFGDSIYGYTF. The CDR3, as DNA: TGTGCCAGCAGCTTGTTTGGGGACAGCATCTATGGCTACACCTTC.

This clone was seen a handful of times. This chain connects TRBV2 to TRBJ2-1, with 7 nucleotides matching TRBD2. The CDR3 loop spans 15 amino acids. Germline lookup yields CDR1 SNHLY and CDR2 FYNNEI. J gave up 3 bases and V 2 bases, and 4 bases lay outside the gene matches. The CDR3 is CASSERAGDYNEQFF. CDR3 coding DNA: TGTGCCAGCAGTGAAAGGGCGGGGGACTACAATGAGCAGTTCTTC.

CDR3: CASSPTMASGGRETQYF. In DNA, the CDR3 is TGCGCCAGCAGCCCGACGATGGCCAGCGGGGGCAGAGAGACCCAGTACTTC. V is TRBV4-1 and J is TRBJ2-5; 8 nucleotides match TRBD2. Looked up from germline, CDR1 is MGHRA and CDR2 is YSYEKL. The CDR3 consists of 17 residues. The ends lost 4 bases at V and 4 bases at J; junction bases unmatched: 14.

This clone was detected a few times. The CDR3 is CASSRGQGRGNQPQHF. CDR3 DNA: TGTGCCAGTAGTAGAGGACAGGGGAGGGGCAATCAGCCCCAGCATTTT. J is TRBJ1-5 and V is TRBV19; 9 bases line up with TRBD1. With V trimmed by 4 bases and J by 2 bases, 6 bases remained unmatched. Germline V gene lookup returns CDR1 LNHDA and CDR2 SQIVND (reference sequence). The CDR3 length is 16 residues.

V is TRBV27 and J is TRBJ2-5; D could derive from TRBD1 or TRBD2 (5 bases each). Trimming shortened V by 4 bases and J by 5 bases, and 14 bases separated the two germline ends. Germline CDR1 MNHEY, CDR2 SMNVEV (reference sequence). This CDR3 has 14 amino acids. The CDR3 coding sequence is TGTGCCAGCAGTTCCCTCAGGGCGGGCGAGACCCAGTACTTC. This encodes CASSSLRAGETQYF.

V is TRBV6-6 and J is TRBJ2-1, with a tentative D call TRBD1 (6 bases). V lost 6 bases to trimming and J lost 4 bases, with 10 bases between them. There are 13 residues in the CDR3. CDR1 is MNHNY, CDR2 SVGAGI, per germline (reference sequence). Here the CDR3 DNA reads TGTGCCAGCAGGGACAGCGCTTACAATGAGCAGTTCTTC. Translated, it gives CASRDSAYNEQFF.

Written as DNA, the CDR3 is TGTGCCAGCAGTGAGGGACCGGGGAATCGTGAAGCTTTCTTT. Protein: CASSEGPGNREAFF. V gene TRBV25-1 combines with J gene TRBJ1-1, with D tentatively TRBD1 (5 bases). The ends were cut back, 3 bases at V and 7 bases at J, with 15 bases in the middle. The CDR3 contains 14 residues. Germline lookup yields CDR1 MGHDK and CDR2 SYGVNS.

This clone was observed a handful of times. The rearrangement uses TRBV30 and TRBJ1-1, with 7 positions matching TRBD1. This CDR3 spans 11 amino acids. Per germline, CDR1 GTSNPN and CDR2 SVGIG (reference sequence). V was pared by 5 bases and J by 5 bases, with 2 bases of the junction left unmatched. The CDR3 protein is CAWGQETEAFF. CDR3 sequence (DNA): TGTGCCTGGGGACAGGAAACTGAAGCTTTCTTT.

This clone came up a few times. This chain connects TRBV25-1 to TRBJ2-5; tentatively, D is TRBD2 (6 bases). This CDR3 is 14 amino acids long. Germline V CDR1 and CDR2: MGHDK, SYGVNS. V was trimmed by 3 bases and J by 5 bases, leaving 13 bases between them. This chain's CDR3 is CASSDPGVVETQYF. The CDR3 DNA reads TGTGCCAGCAGTGACCCGGGGGTCGTGGAGACCCAGTACTTC.

The chain uses TRBV29-1 and TRBJ1-5; D is unresolved. The CDR3 is 13 amino acids. The germline V gene encodes CDR1 SQVTM and CDR2 ANQGSEA. V shed 6 bases and J shed 1 base, with 10 bases lying between them. In nucleotides, the CDR3 is TGCAGCGTCCAGGACGGGAGCAATCAGCCCCAGCATTTT. As protein: CSVQDGSNQPQHF.

The chain joins TRBV7-2 to TRBJ1-6, with TRBD1 identical over 8 bases. J lost 7 bases, V lost 1 base, and 6 bases had no gene match. The length of the CDR3 is 16 residues. The V gene's germline CDR1 is SGHTA and CDR2 FQGNSA. The CDR3 spells CASSLEPGGRNSPLHF. The CDR3 DNA reads TGTGCCAGCAGCTTAGAGCCAGGGGGCCGGAATTCACCCCTCCACTTT.

This chain joins TRBV30 and TRBJ1-6; D gene ambiguous. The CDR3 totals 15 residues. V lost 1 base and J lost 0, with 7 bases in between. Germline V gene lookup returns CDR1 GTSNPN and CDR2 SVGIG (reference sequence). CDR3 in amino acids: CAWSGVSSYNSPLHF. Here the CDR3 DNA reads TGTGCCTGGAGTGGCGTCAGCTCCTATAATTCACCCCTCCACTTT. The full variable domain, its missing parts supplied by reference TRBV30 and TRBJ1-6, is SQTIHQWPATLVQPVGSPLSLECTVEGTSNPNLYWYRQAAGRGLQLLFYSVGIGQISSEVPQNLSASRPQDRQFILSSKKLLLSDSGFYLCAWSGVSSYNSPLHFGNGTRLTVT.

The chain recombines TRBV4-1 with TRBJ2-1; 12 positions match TRBD2. The CDR3 has 20 residues. V lost 0 bases to trimming and J lost 0 bases; unmatched junction nucleotides: 9. Germline CDR1 MGHRA, CDR2 YSYEKL. The CDR3 DNA reads as TGCGCCAGCAGCCAAGAACTACTTGCTAGCGGGGGGGCCTCCTACAATGAGCAGTTCTTC. Protein: CASSQELLASGGASYNEQFF.

This clone was seen more than once but under ten times. The chain has TRBV30 and TRBJ2-1; the match to TRBD1 covers 7 bases. The V gene end was trimmed by 2 bases and the J gene end by 8 bases; junction bases not matched to a gene: 6. The V gene's germline CDR1 is GTSNPN and CDR2 SVGIG (reference sequence). This CDR3 region has 13 residues. This chain's CDR3 is CAWSMTDRHEQFF. The CDR3 coding sequence is TGTGCCTGGAGTATGACGGACAGGCATGAGCAGTTCTTC. Full variable domain (missing parts from reference TRBV30 and TRBJ2-1): SQTIHQWPATLVQPVGSPLSLECTVEGTSNPNLYWYRQAAGRGLQLLFYSVGIGQISSEVPQNLSASRPQDRQFILSSKKLLLSDSGFYLCAWSMTDRHEQFFGPGTRLTVL.

The chain is built from TRBV2 and TRBJ2-7, with D perhaps TRBD2 (8 bases). This CDR3 has 16 residues. V shed 2 bases and J shed 0 bases, with 14 bases lying between them. Germline CDR1 is SNHLY and CDR2 is FYNNEI. The CDR3 here is CASSEPGGTASYEQYF. As DNA, the CDR3 is TGTGCCAGCAGTGAACCGGGGGGGACAGCCTCCTACGAGCAGTACTTC.

The gene calls are TRBV19 and TRBJ2-7; D is unclear. Germline-derived CDR1 and CDR2 are LNHDA and SQIVND (reference sequence). CDR3 length: 14 amino acids. Trimming shortened V by 5 bases and J by 2 bases, and 13 bases separated the two germline ends. This CDR3 reads CASSAPAATYEQYF. The DNA for the CDR3 is TGTGCCAGTAGTGCCCCGGCGGCGACCTACGAGCAGTACTTC.

The chain recombines TRBV4-1 with TRBJ2-3; TRBD2 is a possible D gene (6 bases). Trimming shortened V by 5 bases and J by 5 bases, and 23 bases separated the two germline ends. Germline CDR1 is MGHRA and CDR2 is YSYEKL. The CDR3 totals 17 residues. The CDR3 loop is CASSGFLTEGRGDTQYF. CDR3 bases: TGCGCCAGCAGCGGGTTCCTGACTGAGGGGCGGGGAGATACGCAGTATTTT.

In this sample, this clone turned up a few times. The V call is TRBV29-1, the J call TRBJ2-5; D perhaps matches TRBD2 (6 bases). Trimming shortened V by 7 bases and J by 4 bases, and 13 bases separated the two germline ends. Germline-derived CDR1 and CDR2 are SQVTM and ANQGSEA. This CDR3 comprises 12 residues. This CDR3 is CSAGSLGETQYF. CDR3 bases: TGCAGCGCCGGGAGTCTGGGAGAGACCCAGTACTTC.

The rearrangement links TRBV27 to TRBJ1-1; D gene ambiguous. CDR1 and CDR2 from the germline V gene are MNHEY and SMNVEV (reference sequence). V lost 1 base and J lost 1, with 10 bases in between. The CDR3 totals 15 residues. CDR3 bases: TGTGCCAGCAGTTTATTTGGGTCGGCGAACACTGAAGCTTTCTTT. Translated, it gives CASSLFGSANTEAFF.

The V gene is TRBV29-1, the J gene TRBJ2-2; TRBD1 agrees at 8 bases. CDR3 length equals 13 residues. The trim removed 8 bases at V and 1 base at J, leaving 3 bases unmatched. The V gene's germline CDR1 is SQVTM and CDR2 ANQGSEA. This CDR3 is CSYDRGNTGELFF. The DNA of the CDR3 is TGCAGCTACGACAGGGGGAACACCGGGGAGCTGTTTTTT.